This T cell receptor beta chain was sequenced in a study of T cells in Graves' hyperthyroidism and ophthalmopathy. Study context: Initial diagnosis, before any treatment, was when peripheral blood was collected.

V lost 5 bases and J 1 base, leaving 9 bases between the germline ends. CDR3 length: 14 residues. Germline-derived CDR1 and CDR2 are SGHAT and FQNNGV. Study conclusions and caveats: Blood held most thyroid clonotypes expanded above 0.001 frequency. Ophthalmopathy, which appeared later, was predicted by the model a median around 6 months before onset.

This clonotype was counted at least ten times. Its antigen is currently unknown. The investigators amplified TCR beta CDR3 regions from RNA transcripts. The HTBI set primed first-round TCR CDR3 RT-PCR. TCRdb independently ran MiXCR on the multiplex PCR reads; one entry per CDR3 protein. Of 450,000 to 600,000 distinct CDR3 sequences listed, about 20% are singletons. Ophthalmopathy cases scored 3 or more on the Clinical Activity Score and 4 or more on NOSPECS grade, with duration below 3 months. The clonotype originates from a man in his forties with Graves' ophthalmopathy. This chain connects TRBV11-2 to TRBJ2-1, with D possibly being TRBD1 (6 bases). Sequencing was done on a sample of blood. CDR3 sequence: CASSGQSSYNEQFF. The CDR3 DNA reads TGTGCCAGCAGCGGACAGAGTTCCTACAATGAGCAGTTCTTC.